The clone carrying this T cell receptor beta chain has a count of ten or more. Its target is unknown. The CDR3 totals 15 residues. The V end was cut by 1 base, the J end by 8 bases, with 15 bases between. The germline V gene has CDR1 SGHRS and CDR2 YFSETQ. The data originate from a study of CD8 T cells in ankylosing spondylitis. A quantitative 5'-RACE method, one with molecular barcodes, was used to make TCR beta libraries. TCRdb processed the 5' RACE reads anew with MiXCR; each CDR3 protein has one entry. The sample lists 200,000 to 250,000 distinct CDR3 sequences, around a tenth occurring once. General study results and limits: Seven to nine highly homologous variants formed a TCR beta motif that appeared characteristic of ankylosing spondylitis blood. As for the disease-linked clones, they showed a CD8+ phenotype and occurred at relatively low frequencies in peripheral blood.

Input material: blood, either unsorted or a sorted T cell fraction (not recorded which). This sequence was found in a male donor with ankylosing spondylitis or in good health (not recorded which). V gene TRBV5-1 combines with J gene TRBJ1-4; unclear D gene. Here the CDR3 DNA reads TGCGCCAGCAGCTTGACACCGGGAGGCGAGGAAAAACTGTTTTTT. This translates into CASSLTPGGEEKLFF.